This T cell receptor (beta chain) was documented in a study of cytomegalovirus exposure and HLA in healthy donors (dated by TCRdb to between 2016 and 2019). For the study in its entirety: An earlier analysis of about 530 of the donors reported approximately 260 Gb of sequence data and roughly 120 million unique TCR beta sequences obtained from about 170 million T cells. The T cell repertoires of 666 subjects were profiled by immunosequencing and related to cytomegalovirus serostatus. Of the 300 to 450 genotyped donors, 65% to 90% were placed in the genetic ancestry cluster associated with self-reported Caucasian donors. High-throughput TCR immunosequencing, statistical association of individual TCRs with disease status, and machine learning were combined to predict cytomegalovirus infection status. An earlier analysis of some 500 of the donors used high-throughput TCR beta sequencing to judge whether each TCR beta V gene segment behaved as functional or pseudogenic. Across roughly 420 genotyped donors of the cohort, an average of approximately 240,000 unique TCR beta nucleotide sequences per donor were sequenced, and roughly a sixth of those sequences were non-productive. To study patterns of TCR occurrence, a later analysis re-analyzed previously published TCR beta repertoires from 666 donors and added high-resolution HLA genotyping. The aim of the study was to test whether cataloging public T cell receptors could identify signatures of past pathogen exposure. Besides the first cohort of 500 to 700 subjects, a separate validation cohort made up of over 100 different subjects was used. Roughly 300 gigabases of sequencing data and around 80 million unique TCR sequences made up an early release that covered fewer than 650 HLA-typed donors. Both class I and class II loci were covered by HLA typing, at four-digit resolution. About five DR-DQ haplotypes were handled as single units for association and clustering, since linkage in the cohort was strong. The later analysis used no new phenotypic data to find candidate immune exposures, relying instead on TCR beta sequences and their occurrence across donors. Genome-wide SNP genotypes for about 65% of the roughly 700 donors were used in a later genetic analysis, which treated that subset as a discovery cohort. Typing coverage differed by locus: A, B, C, DRB1 and DQB1 were typed in roughly 620-630 donors, DQA1 in about 510, DPA1 in some 610, and DPB1 in just under 490. Alongside the repertoire data, information on donor age, sex, ethnicity and CMV serostatus was compiled. Every discovery cohort repertoire had been produced on one sequencing platform. General study outcomes and caveats: Because HLA typing was missing for some donors at each locus, association tests included only the typed subset. The earlier analysis of some 540 of the donors excluded roughly 16 rarely observed V segments, including chromosome 9 orphons, because counts were too low. An association between a missense DCLRE1C variant and V-gene and J-gene trimming of TCR beta chains was found in a later genetic analysis and replicated in an independent cohort. A cluster of highly shared sequence variants was judged likely to be a technical artifact of the sequencing pipeline. Only TCR beta chains were sequenced in this cohort, and the absence of alpha or paired-chain data limited detectable features. Correlated functional status among segregating V segments might reflect linkage disequilibrium, but an unknown experimental factor could not be ruled out. In vitro tests confirmed that a few of the cytomegalovirus-associated TCR beta chains recognize cytomegalovirus antigens. At a false discovery rate of 0.05, a later analysis linked about 16,000 TCR beta sequences to specific HLA alleles. Sequencing depth was assumed to be roughly uniform across donors in the presence/absence analyses, though that assumption may not hold. The only immune exposure information available for the cohort was CMV serostatus. When HLA alleles, especially DR and DQ, strongly co-occurred, attributing TCR associations to individual alleles was difficult. Some IMGT-functional V segments, including TRBV6-2 and TRBV6-3, could not be told apart with the 87-base-pair reads, so those segments were excluded. A total of 150 or so TCR beta chains were listed by the study as associated with cytomegalovirus. Most TCR sequences were seen in very few donors, while some public TCRs were found in many individuals. The authors suggested that the approach could potentially be extended to other disease states and immunological phenotypes. In a later analysis, most CMV-associated TCR beta chains were found to appear HLA-restricted, with HLA associations seemingly driven largely by CMV exposure. In a later analysis, the rate of TCR association differed among HLA loci, with DRB1 alleles having the most associated TCRs and HLA-C alleles having the fewest. In a later analysis, HLA-associated TCR beta chains showed more clonal expansion and lower generation probabilities than non-associated chains that were equally common. An earlier analysis of approximately 500 of the donors showed that most TCR beta V segments appeared in productive rearrangements either about 87% or about 30% of the time, which broadly matched IMGT annotations. In both the original and validation cohorts, the classifier was reported to diagnose cytomegalovirus status with high specificity and sensitivity. A further reported finding was that TCR beta sequences accurately predicted the HLA-A and HLA-B alleles for most subjects in the first cohort. Several of the top co-occurrence clusters appeared to be linked to parvovirus B19, influenza, CMV and Epstein-Barr virus, according to a later analysis. Compared with the approximately 600-donor mean, donors in an Asian-associated ancestry cluster had fewer N-insertions in productive TCRs, according to a later genetic analysis.

About this clone itself: What this receptor recognizes is not known.

The cohort was made up of 500 to 800 healthy bone marrow donors. At the time of sampling, all cohort members were nominally healthy, though unrecorded immune exposures were likely present. The donor was CMV seropositive and belonged to the group of 270 or so seropositive cohort members. Every donor gave a peripheral blood sample, and the peripheral blood mononuclear cells from that sample were used for TCR beta sequencing. Genomic DNA extraction from the blood cell samples was performed with the Qiagen DNeasy Blood Extraction Kit. The library was generated by the immunoSEQ multiplex PCR assay. For the multiplex PCR, a mixture combining 60 forward primers for TCR Vbeta segments and 13 reverse primers for TCR Jbeta segments was used. The CDR3 region of rearranged TCR beta genes was amplified from genomic DNA with a multiplex PCR assay. On the Illumina HiSeq System, the amplified TCR beta libraries were sequenced as 87-base-pair reads. In the original analysis: A later analysis tallied roughly 78 million unique TCR beta chains across the 700 or so repertoires, and around 10 million of those chains were shared by two or more donors. Raw reads were error-corrected and collapsed into unique sequences by a nearest-neighbor algorithm in which closely related sequences were merged to remove PCR and sequencing errors. To assign V, D and J gene segments, CDR3 sequences were aligned to IMGT reference sequences. For a sequence to be retained, a match of at least six nucleotides to both a V gene segment and a J gene segment was required. A rearrangement was called productive if the CDR3 had no stop codons and remained in frame with V and J, and every other rearrangement was called non-productive. Following IMGT convention, CDR3 was defined as the stretch from the second conserved V-encoded cysteine up to the conserved J-encoded phenylalanine. The earlier analysis of a few hundred of the donors excluded any sequence lacking an unambiguous match to a single V gene segment. An earlier analysis of around 600 of the donors classified V segments as functional when productive rearrangements were above 56.7% and as segregating when the standard deviation between donors was above 5%. A statistical classification framework was developed to diagnose cytomegalovirus status using the catalog of TCR beta chain sequences. In a later analysis, TCR nucleotide sequences were compared against IMGT/GENE-DB human TR gene sequences so that V and J genes could be assigned. Using the TCRdist pipeline, a later analysis assigned CDR3 sequences along with most-parsimonious VDJ recombination scenarios. In a later analysis, each TCR beta chain was defined by its CDR3 amino acid sequence together with its V-gene family, and reads without a unique V-gene family were excluded. A later analysis removed several hundred highly shared, low-generation-probability nucleotide sequences to deal with suspected cross-contamination and a sequencing artifact. A later analysis calculated a clonal expansion index for each public chain from normalized within-repertoire ranks of inferred template counts. In a later analysis, generation probabilities were computed using a VDJ recombination model fitted to out-of-frame rearrangements, and the results were checked against IGoR. In a later analysis, TCR-TCR, TCR-HLA and TCR-CMV co-occurrence was scored with hypergeometric tests, and a repertoire-size bias correction was applied to TCR pairs. A later analysis estimated false discovery rates by permuting HLA or CMV assignments 20 times. In a later analysis, co-occurring TCRs were grouped with DBSCAN, and TCRdist sequence similarity was added when clustering was performed within HLA-allele-positive subsets. Repertoires with fewer than 30,000 or more than 120,000 public chains were left out of co-occurrence clustering, as were five repertoires with anomalous nucleotide sharing. The source is immuneACCESS, and TCRdb retained only in-frame sequences with V and J called. Part of the clones is not carried over; for the studies checked, unresolved V genes explain less than half of this, and the remainder is unexplained. For V, J and clone size, that table is used; D and trimming come from the DNA. This sample's table lists tens of thousands of clones. Of the sample, approximately 5% is held by the ten largest clones.

Relative to germline, V is 2 bases shorter and J is 7 bases shorter, with 9 bases between their ends. The CDR3 covers 14 residues, taking in both the cysteine and the phenylalanine. This entry keeps only the CDR3 DNA: 42 bases, framed from base 1. CDR1 MNHEY and CDR2 SVGAGI were looked up in the germline V gene. The material sequenced was PBMCs. The sequence came from a man aged 30 to 45 in good health and CMV-seropositive. The receptor chain draws on TRBV6-5 and TRBJ1-6, with no confident D gene call. Here the CDR3 is given as CASSYDGGNSPLHF. The DNA sequence reads TGTGCCAGCAGTTACGATGGCGGGAATTCACCCCTCCACTTT.